This T cell receptor beta chain came from a study of control samples from healthy donors and cancer patients. Assay: immunoSEQ multiplex PCR; the TCRdb copy retains only in-frame clones and omits some. The table records roughly 90,000 clones, around 80% of them present only once. CDR1 and CDR2 from the germline V gene are SGHRS and YFSETQ. Trimming removed 8 bases from V and 2 bases from J, with 16 bases in between. The CDR3 sequence is 14 residues long. The sequence was collected from a woman aged 55-70 years in good health. The chain uses TRBV5-1 and TRBJ2-5, with D perhaps TRBD2 (7 bases). The sequencing sample was made of blood. In DNA form, the CDR3 reads TGCGCCAGTATGATGGCGGGGGCGCAAGAGACCCAGTACTTC. Translating gives CASMMAGAQETQYF.